Shown below are 11 T cell receptor beta chains from a single sample sequenced in a study of Ad26.COV2.S vaccination and SARS-CoV-2 variants. Using immunoSEQ multiplex PCR, the repertoire was profiled, and TCRdb retains in-frame clones only, with some absent. The data show roughly 460,000 clones, 80% to 90% seen once. The treatment is: around 19 received Ad26.COV2.S at low or high dose, single or two shots; several received placebo; per-sample allocation not given. Collection of samples fell on day 63 after the first vaccine or placebo injection. Sequencing was performed on peripheral blood, taken in a trial of Ad26.COV2.S vaccine versus placebo. The receptors stem from a person aged 18-65 years who received the Ad26.COV2.S COVID-19 vaccine or a placebo.

This sequence joins TRBV3-1 (or the pseudogene TRBV3-2) and TRBJ2-1; 7 nucleotides line up with TRBD1. V shed 3 bases and J 8 bases; nucleotides not matched to a gene: 10. Germline assignment: CDR1 LGHDT and CDR2 YNNKEL (reference sequence). The CDR3 is 15 residues long. CDR3 in amino acids: CASSQHTTTGDEQFF. The CDR3 DNA reads as TGTGCCAGCAGCCAGCATACCACAACAGGGGATGAGCAGTTCTTC.

This clone was seen a handful of times. The chain employs TRBV3-1 (or the pseudogene TRBV3-2) and TRBJ2-7; 7 nucleotides match TRBD1. CDR3 length: 16 amino acids. Germline assignment: CDR1 LGHDT and CDR2 YNNKEL (reference sequence). The V and J ends lost 1 base and 2 bases, in that order; junction bases with no gene match: 8. CDR3 nucleotides: TGTGCCAGCAGCCAAGTTACACAGGGGTTAACCTACGAGCAGTACTTC. This codes for CASSQVTQGLTYEQYF.

This chain links TRBV19 with TRBJ2-3; 7 bases align to TRBD2. The CDR3 is made up of 14 amino acids. Germline V gives CDR1 LNHDA, CDR2 SQIVND (reference sequence). The V gene end was trimmed by 9 bases and the J gene end by 3 bases; junction bases not matched to a gene: 9. The CDR3 region is CASRTRGETDTQYF. The CDR3, as DNA: TGTGCCAGCAGGACTAGGGGAGAAACAGATACGCAGTATTTT.

The CDR3 sequence: CASSLALLADITDTQYF. In DNA, the CDR3 is TGTGCCAGCAGCTTAGCCCTACTAGCGGATATAACAGATACGCAGTATTTT. The chain uses TRBV7-8 and TRBJ2-3; 8 bases are a match to TRBD2. Unmatched junction bases numbered 8, after V lost 0 bases and J lost 3 bases. This CDR3 comprises 17 residues. Germline V CDR1 and CDR2: SGHVS, FQNEAQ.

The CDR3 is CASSQVYSSNYGYTF. Written as DNA, the CDR3 is TGTGCCAGCAGCCAAGTGTACAGCTCCAACTATGGCTACACCTTC. The chain links TRBV3-1 (or the pseudogene TRBV3-2) to TRBJ1-2; D gene uncertain. The V end was cut by 1 base, the J end by 2 bases, with 11 bases between. The germline V gene has CDR1 LGHDT and CDR2 YNNKEL (reference sequence). The CDR3 runs 15 residues.

The chain links TRBV11-2 to TRBJ2-3; D gene ambiguous. The V end lost 5 bases, the J end lost 9 bases, and 15 bases lay between the germline ends. CDR3 length: 13 amino acids. Germline CDR1 and CDR2: SGHAT and FQNNGV. The DNA for the CDR3 is TGTGCCAGCAGCCCCGCCTGGCCGAACACGCAGTATTTT. Protein: CASSPAWPNTQYF.

The V and J genes are TRBV7-6 and TRBJ2-7, with D perhaps matching TRBD1 (5 bases). V dropped 4 bases and J dropped 2 bases, with 12 bases sitting between them. Germline lookup yields CDR1 SGHVS and CDR2 FNYEAQ. CDR3 length equals 14 residues. The CDR3 bases are TGTGCCAGCAGCTCGACAGATTCTACCTACGAGCAGTACTTC. Amino acid sequence: CASSSTDSTYEQYF.

The rearrangement uses TRBV19 and TRBJ2-6, with 9 nucleotides matching TRBD1. The germline V gene encodes CDR1 LNHDA and CDR2 SQIVND (reference sequence). This CDR3 is built from 18 residues. J lost 0 bases, V lost 3 bases, and 6 bases had no gene match. CDR3 sequence (DNA): TGTGCCAGTAGTATGCCCGGGACAGGGATCTCTGGGGCCAACGTCCTGACTTTC. This encodes CASSMPGTGISGANVLTF. Complete variable domain (other parts from reference TRBV19 and TRBJ2-6): DGGITQSPKYLFRKEGQNVTLSCEQNLNHDAMYWYRQDPGQGLRLIYYSQIVNDFQKGDIAEGYSVSREKKESFPLTVTSAQKNPTAFYLCASSMPGTGISGANVLTFGAGSRLTVL.

The chain combines TRBV7-6 with TRBJ2-2; D is uncertain. Trimming took off 3 bases at V and 4 bases at J, with 6 bases between the two ends. The CDR3 consists of 13 residues. Germline CDR1 and CDR2: SGHVS and FNYEAQ. For the CDR3, the DNA is TGTGCCAGCAGCTTGTGGGGCACCGGGGAGCTGTTTTTT. This encodes CASSLWGTGELFF.

V gene TRBV28 combines with J gene TRBJ1-5; D might be TRBD1 (5 bases). Trimming left V 5 bases short and J 7 bases short, with 12 bases between. The CDR3 totals 13 residues. Per germline, CDR1 MDHEN and CDR2 SYDVKM. The CDR3 region has the DNA TGTGCCAGCAGTACCCCCAGGGAACAGCCCCAGCATTTT. The encoded protein is CASSTPREQPQHF.

A word on this clone: This sample includes further DNA sequences coding for the same CDR3. The chain uses TRBV3-1 (or the pseudogene TRBV3-2) and TRBJ2-5, with D possibly being TRBD1 (6 bases). Trimming removed 3 bases from V and 4 bases from J, with 9 bases in between. This CDR3 contains 13 residues. In germline, CDR1 is LGHDT, CDR2 YNNKEL (reference sequence). Written as DNA, the CDR3 is TGTGCCAGCAGCCACAGAGGGGGAGAGACCCAGTACTTC. Its translation is CASSHRGGETQYF.